Listed below are T cell receptor beta chains from one sample, sequenced in a study of T cell responses to AZD1222 COVID-19 vaccine. Generated by immunoSEQ multiplex PCR, the TCRdb table keeps only in-frame clones and is missing some. The sample has 150,000 or so clones, more than 85% seen once; the top ten hold more than 0.9%. Sequencing used peripheral blood, obtained 28 days after the second AZD1222 dose. Receptors were obtained from an adult who received the AZD1222 COVID-19 vaccine. Each CDR3 is given with its conserved first and last residue. Each record gives: clone size, J gene, V gene, D gene, CDR3 DNA, CDR3 protein. The D gene is left open where the match is weak. Clone size appears in some rows only: once, few, many, or a class for an expanded clone.

>.|TRBJ2-1|TRBV7-3|.
TGTGCCAGCAGTTCTTACCGGACCCGGCGGTTCTTC
CASSSYRTRRFF
>.|TRBJ2-1|TRBV28|.
TGTGCCAGCAGTCCAGGGGATGAGCAGTTCTTC
CASSPGDEQFF
>.|TRBJ2-2|TRBV7-9|.
TGTGCCAGCAGCCCCTACCAAATCGGGGAGCTGTTTTTT
CASSPYQIGELFF
>.|TRBJ2-7|TRBV28|.
TGTGCCAGCAGTTTGGGTCAACAAAGCTCCTACGAGCAGTACTTC
CASSLGQQSSYEQYF
>.|TRBJ2-3|TRBV7-3|.
TGTGCCAGCAGCTTAACGGGGGGAAGCACAGATACGCAGTATTTT
CASSLTGGSTDTQYF
>.|TRBJ2-1|TRBV6-5|TRBD2
TGTGCCAGCAGTTACATTGGTCTAGCGGGGACTAATGAGCAGTTCTTC
CASSYIGLAGTNEQFF
>.|TRBJ1-6|TRBV3-1/TRBV3-2|.
TGTGCCAGCAGCCAAAGGCAGCATAATTCACCCCTCCACTTT
CASSQRQHNSPLHF
>.|TRBJ2-3|TRBV5-1|.
TGCGCCAGCAGCTTGGACGGGTTCACAGATACGCAGTATTTT
CASSLDGFTDTQYF
>.|TRBJ2-3|TRBV29-1|.
TGCAGCACCAACACAGATACGCAGTATTTT
CSTNTDTQYF
>.|TRBJ2-1|TRBV9|.
TGTGCCAGCAGCGTATTTCGCGCTTGGTCCCATGAGCAGTTCTTC
CASSVFRAWSHEQFF
>.|TRBJ2-7|TRBV5-4|TRBD2
TGTGCCAGCAGCAGCGCTGGACTAGCGGGAGTAGACGAGCAGTACTTC
CASSSAGLAGVDEQYF
>.|TRBJ2-6|TRBV2|.
TGTGCCAGCCTCAGGGAGGCTGGGGCCAACGTCCTGACTTTC
CASLREAGANVLTF
>.|TRBJ2-7|TRBV20-1|.
TGCAGTGCTAGTTGGGCCCCGGGACGAATCGGGGAGCAGTACTTC
CSASWAPGRIGEQYF
>once|TRBJ2-7|TRBV27|.
TGTGCCAGCAGTCCCTTAGCGGAAGGGTACGAGCAGTACTTC
CASSPLAEGYEQYF
>.|TRBJ1-2|TRBV6-5|TRBD1
TGTGCCAGCACCGAGACAGGGGAAACCCTCTATGGCTACACCTTC
CASTETGETLYGYTF
>.|TRBJ2-2|TRBV9|.
TGTGCCAGCAGTCGACGGACGGATAGGTCGGCCGGGGAGCTGTTTTTT
CASSRRTDRSAGELFF
>.|TRBJ1-5|TRBV27|.
TGTGCCAGCAGTTTACCTGGGGTTGAGGATCAGCCCCAGCATTTT
CASSLPGVEDQPQHF
>.|TRBJ2-5|TRBV6-1|.
TGTGCCAGCAGTGATGGCCCAACGGGCCAAGAGACCCAGTACTTC
CASSDGPTGQETQYF
>.|TRBJ1-1|TRBV20-1|.
TGCAGTGCCTTTGGCCTCACTGAAGCTTTCTTT
CSAFGLTEAFF
>.|TRBJ1-3|TRBV7-9|TRBD1
TGTGCCAGCAGCCATACAGGGGAGGCTCTGACCATATATTTT
CASSHTGEALTIYF
>.|TRBJ2-3|TRBV5-4|TRBD1
TGTGCCAGCAGCCCAGACAGGGGGCGGTCAGATACGCAGTATTTT
CASSPDRGRSDTQYF
>.|TRBJ2-1|TRBV7-2|TRBD2
TGTGCCAGCAGCTTAGGTCTAGCGGGGAACAATGAGCAGTTCTTC
CASSLGLAGNNEQFF
>.|TRBJ2-5|TRBV5-1|.
TGCGCCAGCAGCCGGGGGGAGACCCAGTACTTC
CASSRGETQYF
>.|TRBJ1-1|TRBV12-5|.
TGTGCTAGTGGTTCGGAGAACACTGAAGCTTTCTTT
CASGSENTEAFF
>.|TRBJ1-1|TRBV14|.
TGTGCCAGCAGCCCGTTTGATGGGTTGGTAGCTTTCTTT
CASSPFDGLVAFF
>.|TRBJ1-1|TRBV12-3/TRBV12-4|TRBD1
TGTGCCAGCAGCGAACAGGGGGACACTGAAGCTTTCTTT
CASSEQGDTEAFF
>.|TRBJ1-2|TRBV25-1|.
TGTGCCAGCAGTGAATTAGACACTTCGGCCAACTATGGCTACACCTTC
CASSELDTSANYGYTF
>.|TRBJ1-4|TRBV27|TRBD1
TGTGCCAGCAGCAGATTACCCGACAGGGCCGGGGAAAAACTGTTTTTT
CASSRLPDRAGEKLFF
>.|TRBJ2-1|TRBV19|.
TGTGCCAGTAGTATAGACCACCAGGCGGTGTTCGATGAGCAGTTCTTC
CASSIDHQAVFDEQFF
>.|TRBJ1-5|TRBV2|.
TGTGCCAGCAGTCGACAGTCTAGCAATCAGCCCCAGCATTTT
CASSRQSSNQPQHF
>.|TRBJ2-6|TRBV9|.
TGTGCCAGCAGCGTAGTCTCTGGGGCCAACGTCCTGACTTTC
CASSVVSGANVLTF
>.|TRBJ1-6|TRBV6-5|.
TGTGCCAGCACGGCAAGTTATAATTCACCCCTCCACTTT
CASTASYNSPLHF
>.|TRBJ1-1|TRBV5-5|.
TGTGCCAGCAGCTCCTTGGGGGGGAACACTGAAGCTTTCTTT
CASSSLGGNTEAFF
>.|TRBJ1-1|TRBV7-9|.
TGTGCCAGCAGCTTAGAACAGGGGAACACTGAAGCTTTCTTT
CASSLEQGNTEAFF
>.|TRBJ2-2|TRBV10-1|TRBD1
TGCGCCAGCAGTGAGCTACTTCCGGGACAGGGGGTCCTGGCGAACACCGGGGAGCTGTTTTTT
CASSELLPGQGVLANTGELFF
>few|TRBJ2-1|TRBV19|.
TGTGCCAGTAGTATTAGGCAGGACTACCGTTACAATGAGCAGTTCTTC
CASSIRQDYRYNEQFF
>few|TRBJ1-6|TRBV27|.
TGTGCCAGCAGTTTAACCCCCTTCACGGGCTATAATTCACCCCTCCACTTT
CASSLTPFTGYNSPLHF
>.|TRBJ1-2|TRBV14|TRBD1
TGTGCCAGCAGCCAAGTAGGACCCCCGGGGACAGAGGGCAATGGCTACACCTTC
CASSQVGPPGTEGNGYTF
>.|TRBJ2-6|TRBV7-9|.
TGTGCCAGCAGCTTAGGGTTGGGGACCGGGGCCAACGTCCTGACTTTC
CASSLGLGTGANVLTF
>.|TRBJ2-1|TRBV2|TRBD2
TGTGCCAGCAAGGCTAGCGGGGGGTATAATGAGCAGTTCTTC
CASKASGGYNEQFF
>few|TRBJ2-7|TRBV25-1|.
TGTGCCAGCTCTACAGGGAACGAGCAGTACTTC
CASSTGNEQYF
>.|TRBJ2-7|TRBV29-1|TRBD2
TGCAGCGCAGCGGGAGGGCCTTACGAGCAGTACTTC
CSAAGGPYEQYF
>once|TRBJ2-3|TRBV5-1|TRBD2
TGCGCCAGCAGCTTGGGGGCGGGAGGAGAAACAGATACGCAGTATTTT
CASSLGAGGETDTQYF
>.|TRBJ1-3|TRBV9|.
TGTGCCAGCAGCGTAGGAGGGGCTGGAAACACCATATATTTT
CASSVGGAGNTIYF
>.|TRBJ2-7|TRBV3-1/TRBV3-2|TRBD2
TGTGCCAGCAGCCAAGAAGCGGGGGCCAAGGAGGAGCAGTACTTC
CASSQEAGAKEEQYF
>.|TRBJ2-1|TRBV29-1|.
TGCAGCGTTGAAGTCACCAGCAATGAGCAGTTCTTC
CSVEVTSNEQFF
>once|TRBJ1-3|TRBV10-3|TRBD1
TGTGCCATCAGTGAGACTACAGGGGGAAGAAACACCATATATTTT
CAISETTGGRNTIYF
>.|TRBJ2-7|TRBV1|.
TGCACCAGCAGAGTTAACGGGAGGCCTCTCTCCTACGAGCAGTACTTC
CTSRVNGRPLSYEQYF
>.|TRBJ2-5|TRBV15|.
TGTGCCACCAGCAGAGGGGGCCCTAGCGTGGGGGAGACCCAGTACTTC
CATSRGGPSVGETQYF